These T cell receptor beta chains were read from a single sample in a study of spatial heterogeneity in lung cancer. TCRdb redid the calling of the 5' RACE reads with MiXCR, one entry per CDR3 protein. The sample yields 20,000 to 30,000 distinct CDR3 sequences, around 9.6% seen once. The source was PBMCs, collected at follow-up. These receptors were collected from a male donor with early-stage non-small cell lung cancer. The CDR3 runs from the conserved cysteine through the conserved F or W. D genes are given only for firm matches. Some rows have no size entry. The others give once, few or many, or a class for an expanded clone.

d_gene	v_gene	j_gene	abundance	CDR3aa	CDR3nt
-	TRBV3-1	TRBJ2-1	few	CASSQANEQFF	TGTGCCAGCAGCCAAGCGAATGAGCAGTTCTTC
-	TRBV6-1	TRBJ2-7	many	CASRIDGSYEQYF	TGTGCCAGCAGGATTGACGGATCCTACGAGCAGTACTTC
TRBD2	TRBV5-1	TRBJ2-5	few	CASSAGELAETQYF	TGCGCCAGCAGCGCGGGGGAGCTTGCGGAGACCCAGTACTTC
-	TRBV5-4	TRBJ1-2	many	CASSSGQTNYGYTF	TGTGCCAGCAGCTCAGGACAGACTAACTATGGCTACACCTTC
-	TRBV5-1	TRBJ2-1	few	CASSPRGGPNEQFF	TGCGCCAGCAGCCCCAGGGGGGGACCCAATGAGCAGTTCTTC
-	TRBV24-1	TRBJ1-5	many	CATSDLLSGRSNQPQHF	TGTGCCACCAGTGACCTTCTATCAGGGCGTAGCAATCAGCCCCAGCATTTT
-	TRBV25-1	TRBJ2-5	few	CASSEWASYRETQYF	TGTGCCAGCAGTGAATGGGCCAGTTATAGAGAGACCCAGTACTTC
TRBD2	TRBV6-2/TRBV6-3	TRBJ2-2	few	CASLGAEAGGPTGELFF	TGTGCCAGCCTCGGGGCCGAAGCGGGGGGGCCCACCGGGGAGCTGTTTTTT
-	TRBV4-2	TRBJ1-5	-	CASSQDISSNQPQHF	TGTGCCAGCAGCCAAGATATCAGTAGCAATCAGCCCCAGCATTTT
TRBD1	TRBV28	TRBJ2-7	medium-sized	CASRGTGIHEQYF	TGTGCCAGCAGGGGGACAGGGATCCACGAGCAGTACTTC
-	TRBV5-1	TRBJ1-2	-	CASSPGGGPYGYTF	TGCGCCAGCAGCCCCGGGGGGGGGCCCTATGGCTACACCTTC
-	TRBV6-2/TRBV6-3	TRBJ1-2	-	CASSYSLEVGGYTF	TGTGCCAGCAGTTACTCGTTGGAGGTTGGTGGCTACACCTTC
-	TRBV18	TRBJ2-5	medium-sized	CASSPPGETQYF	TGTGCCAGCTCACCACCGGGCGAGACCCAGTACTTC
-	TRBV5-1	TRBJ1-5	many	CASSYSGAPNQPQHF	TGCGCCAGCAGCTATAGTGGGGCCCCGAATCAGCCCCAGCATTTT
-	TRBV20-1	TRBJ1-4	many	CSAPSTRGAGEKLFF	TGCAGTGCCCCCTCAACCAGGGGCGCAGGTGAAAAACTGTTTTTT
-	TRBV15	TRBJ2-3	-	CATSRDSKSTDTQYF	TGTGCCACCAGCAGAGATTCGAAGTCTACGGATACGCAGTATTTT
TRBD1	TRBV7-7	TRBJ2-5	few	CASSAGTGQETQYF	TGTGCCAGCAGCGCAGGGACAGGTCAAGAGACCCAGTACTTC
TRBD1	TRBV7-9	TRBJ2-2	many	CASSFRDRGYRGNTGELFF	TGTGCCAGCAGCTTTCGCGACAGGGGCTATAGAGGGAACACCGGGGAGCTGTTTTTT
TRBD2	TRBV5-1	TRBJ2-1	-	CASSLVYLAGSSYNEQFF	TGCGCCAGCAGCTTGGTTTATTTAGCGGGGAGCTCCTACAATGAGCAGTTCTTC
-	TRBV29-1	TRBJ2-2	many	CSVRVKLNTGELFF	TGCAGCGTTCGGGTGAAACTCAACACCGGGGAGCTGTTTTTT
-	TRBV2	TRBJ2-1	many	CASSEWVSYNEQFF	TGTGCCAGCAGTGAGTGGGTGAGTTACAATGAGCAGTTCTTC
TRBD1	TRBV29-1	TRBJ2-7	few	CSVGYRGGSYEQYF	TGCAGCGTGGGATACAGGGGCGGCTCCTACGAGCAGTACTTC
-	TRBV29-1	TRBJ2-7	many	CSVEGTDYEQYF	TGCAGCGTTGAAGGGACAGACTACGAGCAGTACTTC
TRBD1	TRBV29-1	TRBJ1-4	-	CSALDRAIEKLFF	TGCAGCGCCTTGGACAGGGCTATTGAAAAACTGTTTTTT
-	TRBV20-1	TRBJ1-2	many	CSAPLSGVGRGSYGYTF	TGCAGTGCTCCCTTGAGCGGCGTGGGCAGGGGAAGCTATGGCTACACCTTC
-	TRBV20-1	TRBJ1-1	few	CSARGEGGQRAFF	TGCAGTGCTAGAGGAGAAGGAGGGCAGCGAGCTTTCTTT
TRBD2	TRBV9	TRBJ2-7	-	CASSVREGYEQYF	TGTGCCAGCAGCGTACGGGAGGGCTACGAGCAGTACTTC
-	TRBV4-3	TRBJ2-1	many	CASSQDESTREFF	TGCGCCAGCAGCCAAGATGAGTCAACCCGAGAGTTCTTC